There are a few counts of the clone carrying this TCR beta chain. This record comes from a study of T cells in Graves' hyperthyroidism and ophthalmopathy. There were TCR beta CDR3 regions amplified from RNA transcripts. The HTBI primer set served for first-round RT-PCR of the TCR CDR3. A single record per CDR3 protein comes from TCRdb applying MiXCR to the multiplex PCR reads. The repertoire holds about 250,000 distinct CDR3 sequences, approximately 21% seen once, with around 64% in the top ten. The CDR3 covers 13 residues. With 2 bases removed from V and 6 bases from J, the gap between germline ends came to 8 bases. Germline assignment: CDR1 SGHAT and CDR2 FQDESV (reference sequence).

The sample consisted of blood. This chain joins TRBV11-1 and TRBJ2-1, with D maybe TRBD1 (5 bases). This TCR came from a man younger than 40 with Graves' ophthalmopathy. The CDR3 region is CASSLRQPNEQFF. Written as DNA, the CDR3 is TGTGCCAGCAGCTTAAGACAGCCCAATGAGCAGTTCTTC.